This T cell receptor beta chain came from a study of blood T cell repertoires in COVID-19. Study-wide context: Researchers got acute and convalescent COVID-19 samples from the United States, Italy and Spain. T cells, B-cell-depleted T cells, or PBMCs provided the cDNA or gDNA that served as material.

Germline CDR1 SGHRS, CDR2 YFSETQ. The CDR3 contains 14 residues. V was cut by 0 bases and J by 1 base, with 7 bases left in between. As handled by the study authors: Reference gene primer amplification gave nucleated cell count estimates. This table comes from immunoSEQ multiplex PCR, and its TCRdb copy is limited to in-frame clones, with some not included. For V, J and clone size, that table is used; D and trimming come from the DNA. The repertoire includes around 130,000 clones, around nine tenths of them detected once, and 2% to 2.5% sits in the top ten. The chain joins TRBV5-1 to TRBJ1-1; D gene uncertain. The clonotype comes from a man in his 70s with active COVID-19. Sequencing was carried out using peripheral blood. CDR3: CASSLATGNTEAFF. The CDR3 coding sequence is TGCGCCAGCAGCTTGGCGACGGGGAACACTGAAGCTTTCTTT. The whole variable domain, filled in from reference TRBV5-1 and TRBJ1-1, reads KAGVTQTPRYLIKTRGQQVTLSCSPISGHRSVSWYQQTPGQGLQFLFEYFSETQRNKGNFPGRFSGRQFSNSRSEMNVSTLELGDSALYLCASSLATGNTEAFFGQGTRLTVV.